This entry lists 28 T cell receptor beta chains sequenced from one sample in a study of cytotoxic CD8 clonotypes in ibrutinib-treated CLL. Sequencing was performed with immunoSEQ multiplex PCR; in TCRdb, only in-frame clones are kept and a portion is missing. The sample lists about 3,000 clones, about 81% seen once, with 25% in the top ten. The sequenced sample was PBMCs, obtained before ibrutinib treatment. Every receptor here comes from a human donor with chronic lymphocytic leukemia.

This clone was counted only a few times. V is TRBV7-2 and J is TRBJ2-7, with D unclear. The V gene's germline CDR1 is SGHTA and CDR2 FQGNSA. V was clipped by 1 base and J by 6 bases, with 10 bases between them. This CDR3 has 13 residues. The CDR3 region has the DNA TGTGCCAGCAGCTTAGTGGTACAGACCGAGCAGTACTTC. Translation gives CASSLVVQTEQYF.

This rearrangement joins TRBV5-1 to TRBJ2-7; D uncertain. This CDR3 spans 14 amino acids. The V end lost 0 bases, the J end lost 6 bases, and 13 bases lay between the germline ends. CDR1 and CDR2 (germline): SGHRS, YFSETQ. The CDR3 loop is CASSLEGPSGEQYF. CDR3 in DNA: TGCGCCAGCAGCTTGGAAGGTCCTTCGGGCGAGCAGTACTTC. The full variable domain, its missing parts supplied by reference TRBV5-1 and TRBJ2-7, is KAGVTQTPRYLIKTRGQQVTLSCSPISGHRSVSWYQQTPGQGLQFLFEYFSETQRNKGNFPGRFSGRQFSNSRSEMNVSTLELGDSALYLCASSLEGPSGEQYFGPGTRLTVT.

This clone was found once. The chain combines TRBV4-1 with TRBJ1-2; possible D gene TRBD1, 6 bases. Germline-derived CDR1 and CDR2 are MGHRA and YSYEKL. Trimming removed 0 bases at V and 8 bases at J, with 16 bases between. CDR3 length equals 15 residues. CDR3 region: CASSQEGRGSDGYTF. CDR3 coding DNA: TGCGCCAGCAGCCAAGAGGGCAGGGGATCGGACGGCTACACCTTC.

CDR3 region: CASSRRTSTNEKLFF. In DNA form, the CDR3 reads TGTGCCAGCAGCAGACGGACTTCAACTAATGAAAAACTGTTTTTT. The gene calls are TRBV21-1 and TRBJ1-4. TRBV21-1 is a listed pseudogene. The CDR3 loop spans 15 amino acids.

The chain is built from TRBV6-1 and TRBJ1-1; the D is unclear. Trimming cost V 2 bases and J 0 bases, with 4 bases left between them. The CDR3 extends over 13 amino acids. Germline V gene data show CDR1 as MNHNS and CDR2 as SASEGT. The CDR3 sequence is CASSETVNTEAFF. The DNA of the CDR3 is TGTGCCAGCAGTGAAACCGTGAACACTGAAGCTTTCTTT.

The V and J genes are TRBV19 and TRBJ1-1; D ambiguous. Trimming took off 3 bases at V and 0 bases at J, with 11 bases between the two ends. The CDR3 spans 15 residues. Germline V gene data show CDR1 as LNHDA and CDR2 as SQIVND (reference sequence). CDR3 residues: CASSISGQLNTEAFF. CDR3 coding DNA: TGTGCCAGTAGTATTTCCGGGCAGCTGAACACTGAAGCTTTCTTT.

V gene TRBV25-1 combines with J gene TRBJ2-5; D ambiguous. The length of the CDR3 is 12 residues. The V end was cut by 2 bases, the J end by 1 base, with 2 bases between. Germline V lookup: CDR1 MGHDK, CDR2 SYGVNS. The CDR3 sequence: CASSEAQETQYF. DNA for the CDR3: TGTGCCAGCAGTGAAGCCCAAGAGACCCAGTACTTC.

The CDR3 reads CASTAASGNTIYF. The CDR3 DNA follows: TGTGCCAGTACGGCAGCCTCTGGAAACACCATATATTTT. The rearrangement links TRBV19 to TRBJ1-3; D not resolved. CDR1 LNHDA and CDR2 SQIVND come from the germline V gene (reference sequence). Trimming left V 7 bases short and J 0 bases short, with 7 bases between. The CDR3 length is 13 residues.

By share, this clone ranks as large. The CDR3 coding sequence is TGTGCCAGCACCCCCGAGGGGACTAGTCGCAATGAGCAGTTCTTC. Translated: CASTPEGTSRNEQFF. This chain uses TRBV27 with TRBJ2-1; TRBD2 matches 8 bases. Unmatched junction bases numbered 11, after V lost 7 bases and J lost 6 bases. Germline CDR1 is MNHEY and CDR2 is SMNVEV (reference sequence). The CDR3 is made up of 15 amino acids.

V usage is TRBV5-1 and J usage is TRBJ2-2; 12 bases are a match to TRBD1. The CDR3 runs 15 residues. CDR1 is SGHRS and CDR2 is YFSETQ in the germline V gene. With V trimmed by 10 bases and J by 6 bases, 10 bases remained unmatched. The chain's CDR3 is CASGPGQGAPGELFF. The CDR3, as DNA: TGCGCCTCAGGACCGGGACAGGGGGCCCCCGGGGAGCTGTTTTTT.

This chain joins TRBV29-1 and TRBJ2-5; 8 bases match TRBD2. The CDR3 has 14 residues. With V trimmed by 4 bases and J by 5 bases, 9 bases remained unmatched. Germline V gene data show CDR1 as SQVTM and CDR2 as ANQGSEA. The CDR3 here is CSVAFGGAGETQYF. CDR3 in DNA: TGCAGCGTTGCGTTCGGGGGGGCCGGCGAGACCCAGTACTTC.

The rearrangement links TRBV23-1 to TRBJ2-7; 10 nucleotides line up with TRBD1. TRBV23-1 is assigned to the ORF class and has an uncertain function. After removal of 6 bases from V and 4 bases from J, the junction contained 6 bases not matched to a gene. The CDR3 spans 14 residues. Here the CDR3 reads CASRRQGAIYEQYF. CDR3 DNA sequence: TGCGCCAGCAGACGACAGGGGGCGATATACGAGCAGTACTTC.

The CDR3 spells CAISESMPGGGEQYF. In DNA form, the CDR3 reads TGTGCCATCAGTGAGTCGATGCCAGGGGGCGGTGAGCAGTACTTC. This chain connects TRBV10-3 to TRBJ2-7, with 8 bases aligning to TRBD1. V was clipped by 0 bases and J by 7 bases; unmatched bases: 8. CDR3 size: 15 residues. Germline assignment: CDR1 ENHRY and CDR2 SYGVKD.

The V gene is TRBV7-9, the J gene TRBJ1-3, with TRBD1 matching 7 bases. CDR3 length: 15 amino acids. Trimming at V came to 4 bases and at J to 4 bases, leaving 7 bases not matched to a gene. Germline values: CDR1 SEHNR, CDR2 FQNEAQ (reference sequence). CDR3 region: CASSWGQGDGNTIYF. DNA of the CDR3: TGTGCCAGCAGCTGGGGGCAGGGGGACGGAAACACCATATATTTT.

This sequence joins TRBV2 and TRBJ2-5; 8 nucleotides line up with TRBD1. With 6 bases clipped from V and 5 bases from J, the junction kept 5 bases outside the gene matches. The CDR3 runs to 13 residues. Germline-derived CDR1 and CDR2 are SNHLY and FYNNEI. The DNA for the CDR3 is TGTGCCAGCAGCAGGGGGCGAGATGAGACCCAGTACTTC. This encodes CASSRGRDETQYF. Drawing the rest from reference TRBV2 and TRBJ2-5, the complete variable domain is EPEVTQTPSHQVTQMGQEVILRCVPISNHLYFYWYRQILGQKVEFLVSFYNNEISEKSEIFDDQFSVERPDGSNFTLKIRSTKLEDSAMYFCASSRGRDETQYFGPGTRLLVL.

CDR3 in DNA: TGTGCCAGCAGTGACGACTCCCTTAGGGCCGGGGAGCTGTTTTTT. It translates to CASSDDSLRAGELFF. The chain links TRBV6-1 to TRBJ2-2; D not resolved. The CDR3 spans 15 residues. The V gene's germline CDR1 is MNHNS and CDR2 SASEGT. Trimming removed 3 bases from V and 6 bases from J, with 14 bases in between.

The chain joins TRBV6-1 to TRBJ1-1; TRBD1 aligns across 8 bases. CDR3 size: 15 residues. Looked up from germline, CDR1 is MNHNS and CDR2 is SASEGT. J lost 1 base, V lost 7 bases, and 8 bases had no gene match. CDR3 residues: CASNPRGQGNTEAFF. CDR3 DNA sequence: TGTGCCAGCAACCCCAGGGGGCAGGGGAACACTGAAGCTTTCTTT.

The V gene is TRBV5-1, the J gene TRBJ1-1; 8 bases agree with TRBD1. The junction had 3 bases not matched to a gene; V was cut back by 3 bases and J by 5 bases. This CDR3 region has 13 residues. Germline CDR1 is SGHRS and CDR2 is YFSETQ. Written as DNA, the CDR3 is TGCGCCAGCAGCTCAGGGGGCATTACTGAAGCTTTCTTT. This gives the protein CASSSGGITEAFF.

There are a few counts of this clone. The rearrangement joins TRBV6-1 to TRBJ1-1; weak D call: TRBD1 (6 bases). V was cut by 4 bases and J by 10 bases, with 13 bases left in between. The germline CDR1 and CDR2 sequences are MNHNS and SASEGT. This CDR3 spans 12 amino acids. The CDR3 bases are TGTGCCAGCAGTGGGGGGCAGGGCTCAGCTTTCTTT. This encodes CASSGGQGSAFF.

This rearrangement joins TRBV29-1 to TRBJ2-3, with 7 nucleotides matching TRBD1. The CDR3 sequence is 15 residues long. CDR1 is SQVTM, CDR2 ANQGSEA, per germline. Germline trimming cut 5 bases from V and 1 base from J; bases unmatched to any gene: 9. The CDR3 DNA sequence: TGCAGCGTTCAGACCCAAGACAGGGGCACAGATACGCAGTATTTT. Encoded protein: CSVQTQDRGTDTQYF.

This clone is a singleton in its sample. The J gene is TRBJ2-3, the V gene TRBV5-1, with 13 bases identical to TRBD2. The CDR3 loop spans 16 amino acids. With V trimmed by 4 bases and J by 4 bases, 6 bases remained unmatched. Looked up from germline, CDR1 is SGHRS and CDR2 is YFSETQ. CDR3 DNA: TGCGCCAGCAGCACCGGACTAGCGGGGGACTCAGATACGCAGTATTTT. It specifies CASSTGLAGDSDTQYF.

On this clone: An end of the junction differs from the germline gene, which may be a read error. The chain joins TRBV4-1 to TRBJ1-2; TRBD1 matches at 8 bases. The germline V gene has CDR1 MGHRA and CDR2 YSYEKL. This CDR3 is built from 15 residues. The CDR3 DNA reads TGCGCCAGCAGCCCTCGGGGTCAGGGGGCAGGTGGCTACGCCTTC. Its translation is CASSPRGQGAGGYAF.

A single count supports this clone. This chain connects TRBV6-1 to TRBJ2-5; 9 bases align to TRBD2. The CDR3 totals 15 residues. The V gene end was trimmed by 6 bases and the J gene end by 6 bases; junction bases not matched to a gene: 11. Germline V gives CDR1 MNHNS, CDR2 SASEGT. CDR3 sequence reads: CASSPTGGGAQTQYF. CDR3 in DNA: TGTGCCAGCAGCCCCACCGGCGGGGGGGCACAGACCCAGTACTTC.

V is TRBV27 and J is TRBJ1-1, with no clear D. Per germline, CDR1 MNHEY and CDR2 SMNVEV (reference sequence). Trimming removed 10 bases from V and 12 bases from J, with 27 bases in between. The CDR3 sequence is 14 residues long. The DNA for the CDR3 is TGTGCCACCTCAGGAGGGTTACAACGGGGATTGACTTTCTTT. This gives the protein CATSGGLQRGLTFF.

For this clone: A read error may account for a junction end that differs from germline. The rearrangement links TRBV7-7 to TRBJ2-6; D remains unclear. This CDR3 is 18 amino acids long. The germline V gene has CDR1 SSHAT and CDR2 FNYEAQ (reference sequence). CDR3 residues: CASSSVYKCHKSGQRPDF. CDR3 DNA sequence: TGTGCCAGCAGCTCTGTATATAAGTGCCACAAGTCGGGCCAACGTCCTGACTTC.

The genes are TRBV5-4 and TRBJ2-1; TRBD1 matches 8 bases. V shed 4 bases and J 5 bases; nucleotides not matched to a gene: 8. This CDR3 region has 15 residues. Germline CDR1 is SGHNT and CDR2 is YYREEE (reference sequence). CDR3 coding DNA: TGTGCCAGCAGCCAAGCTCAGGGACAGGACAATGAGCAGTTCTTC. It encodes CASSQAQGQDNEQFF.

This clone occurred once. The rearrangement links TRBV28 to TRBJ1-4, with TRBD1 matching over 7 bases. The CDR3 has 17 residues. Germline V lookup: CDR1 MDHEN, CDR2 SYDVKM. With 1 base clipped from V and 6 bases from J, the junction kept 11 bases outside the gene matches. DNA for the CDR3: TGTGCCAGCAGTTTATCTATACCGGGACAGACGTATGAAAAACTGTTTTTT. This codes for CASSLSIPGQTYEKLFF.

This clone qualifies as large (0.1 to 1%). The rearrangement links TRBV9 to TRBJ2-2; D is perhaps TRBD1 (6 bases). From germline, CDR1 is SGDLS and CDR2 YYNGEE. The ends were cut back, 0 bases at V and 3 bases at J, with 9 bases in the middle. The CDR3 sequence is 15 residues long. The CDR3 nucleotides read TGTGCCAGCAGCGTAGACAGGGCGGACACCGGGGAGCTGTTTTTT. Translating gives CASSVDRADTGELFF.